These 17 T cell receptor beta chains were sequenced from one sample in a study of T-cell reconstitution after alpha-beta-depleted transplantation in children. As it was prepared, the TCRbeta library received unique molecular identifiers. In TCRdb, the PCR reads were re-called with MiXCR into one record per CDR3 protein. The sample comprises under 350,000 distinct CDR3 sequences, more than 9% of which are singletons, and around a tenth rests with the top ten. Source: PBMCs from the stem cell graft donor, taken from the stem cell graft. The receptor source for this set is a human donor who donated a stem cell graft to a child with SCID.

The rearrangement uses TRBV5-1 and TRBJ2-3; 13 bases map to TRBD2. This CDR3 is built from 16 residues. Trimming took 6 bases from V and 7 from J; bases not matched to a gene: 11. CDR1 SGHRS and CDR2 YFSETQ come from the germline V gene. In nucleotides, the CDR3 is TGCGCCAGCACCCTCCCGGGACTAGCGGGGACATATACGCAGTATTTT. Translation gives CASTLPGLAGTYTQYF.

The chain carries TRBV20-1 and TRBJ2-5, with TRBD2 matching 7 bases. The V gene's germline CDR1 is DFQATT and CDR2 SNEGSKA (reference sequence). V shed 3 bases and J 3 bases; nucleotides not matched to a gene: 7. This CDR3 is built from 14 residues. CDR3: CSARASGIKETQYF. The CDR3 DNA reads as TGCAGTGCTAGGGCTAGCGGTATTAAAGAGACCCAGTACTTC.

This clonotype was detected only a few times. The J gene is TRBJ1-1, the V gene TRBV6-1; possible D gene TRBD1, 6 bases. Germline CDR1 is MNHNS and CDR2 is SASEGT. The length of the CDR3 is 16 residues. The V gene lost 6 bases and the J gene lost 0 bases, with 17 bases spanning the gap. The CDR3 sequence is CASRSGAWGMNTEAFF. CDR3 nucleotides: TGTGCCAGCAGGTCAGGGGCCTGGGGTATGAACACTGAAGCTTTCTTT.

The chain joins TRBV7-9 to TRBJ2-5, with D unresolved. The CDR3 is 14 residues long. V lost 4 bases to trimming and J lost 1 base, with 10 bases between them. Germline CDR1 reads SEHNR; CDR2 reads FQNEAQ (reference sequence). DNA for the CDR3: TGTGCCAGCAGCTCGGTGGCACCCCAAGAGACCCAGTACTTC. This translates into CASSSVAPQETQYF.

In its sample, this clonotype was seen many times. The rearrangement links TRBV20-1 to TRBJ1-1, with D unclear. The CDR3 spans 10 residues. Trimming removed 3 bases at V and 2 bases at J, with 1 base between. Germline-derived CDR1 and CDR2 are DFQATT and SNEGSKA (reference sequence). CDR3 in DNA: TGCAGTGCTAGTAACACTGAAGCTTTCTTT. It codes for CSASNTEAFF.

This clonotype has a count of ten or more. This chain joins TRBV3-1 and TRBJ1-4; D remains unclear. Germline CDR1 and CDR2: LGHDT and YNNKEL (reference sequence). This CDR3 is 13 amino acids long. Trimming shortened V by 6 bases and J by 8 bases, and 13 bases separated the two germline ends. CDR3 protein: CASSADLGEKLFF. The CDR3 region has the DNA TGTGCCAGCAGTGCGGACCTGGGGGAAAAACTGTTTTTT.

This clonotype showed up many times. This chain connects TRBV21-1 to TRBJ2-5; the table gives TRBD2 as D, unverified against the DNA. TRBV21-1 is recorded as a pseudogene. This CDR3 spans 18 amino acids. CDR3 sequence (DNA): TGTGCCAGCAGCAAAGCGGGCCCTTTTGAACCGTACCAAGAGACCCAGTACTTC. It is translated as CASSKAGPFEPYQETQYF.

This clonotype was found a few times. The chain has TRBV12-3 or TRBV12-4 and TRBJ1-1; D gene ambiguous. V was cut by 0 bases and J by 1 base, with 9 bases left in between. The CDR3 consists of 15 residues. CDR3 nucleotide sequence: TGTGCCAGCAGTTTAGCGGTAGGGCGGAACACTGAAGCTTTCTTT. This codes for CASSLAVGRNTEAFF.

This clonotype showed up many times. This chain uses TRBV9 with TRBJ2-7; 8 nucleotides match TRBD1. This CDR3 has 12 residues. The V and J ends lost 4 bases and 5 bases, in that order; junction bases with no gene match: 2. From germline, CDR1 is SGDLS and CDR2 YYNGEE. The CDR3 DNA reads TGTGCCAGCAGCCCAGGGGGCCACGAGCAGTACTTC. Protein sequence: CASSPGGHEQYF.

The gene calls are TRBV6-5 and TRBJ2-3; TRBD2 matches at 10 bases. The V segment lost 2 bases and the J segment 7 bases; nucleotides outside the gene matches: 9. This CDR3 is built from 16 residues. The V gene's germline CDR1 is MNHEY and CDR2 SVGAGI. This chain's CDR3 is CASSYPSGGASYTQYF. In nucleotides, the CDR3 is TGTGCCAGCAGTTACCCAAGCGGGGGGGCTTCATATACGCAGTATTTT.

This clonotype has just a few counts. V and J are TRBV5-1 and TRBJ1-2, with 7 bases identical to TRBD1. V gave up 3 bases and J gave up 8 bases; unmatched junction bases: 7. Germline values: CDR1 SGHRS, CDR2 YFSETQ. The CDR3 contains 13 residues. The chain's CDR3 is CASSSAGGGGYTF. In DNA, the CDR3 is TGCGCCAGCAGCTCGGCAGGGGGTGGAGGCTACACCTTC.

The chain joins TRBV12-3 or TRBV12-4 to TRBJ2-3; weak D call: TRBD2 (6 bases). V was pared by 4 bases and J by 5 bases, with 13 bases between. The CDR3 runs to 14 residues. CDR3 bases: TGTGCCAGCAGTTCCCCTATGGAGGGAGATACGCAGTATTTT. Protein sequence: CASSSPMEGDTQYF.

The gene calls are TRBV4-2 and TRBJ2-1; D might be TRBD2 (6 bases). CDR1 is LGHNA, CDR2 YNFKEQ, per germline. Trimming cost V 2 bases and J 8 bases, with 7 bases left between them. CDR3 size: 12 residues. CDR3 in DNA: TGTGCCAGCAGCCAAACTAGCTATGAGCAGTTCTTC. This gives the protein CASSQTSYEQFF.

This clonotype has only a few counts. This rearrangement joins TRBV11-2 to TRBJ1-1; D gene ambiguous. The V end lost 4 bases, the J end lost 5 bases, and 23 bases lay between the germline ends. Germline V gene data show CDR1 as SGHAT and CDR2 as FQNNGV. This CDR3 contains 17 residues. CDR3 in amino acids: CASSSFGRSLSGTEAFF. CDR3 DNA sequence: TGTGCCAGCAGCTCGTTCGGACGGAGCCTAAGCGGAACTGAAGCTTTCTTT. Filled out from reference TRBV11-2 and TRBJ1-1, the complete variable domain reads EAGVAQSPRYKIIEKRQSVAFWCNPISGHATLYWYQQILGQGPKLLIQFQNNGVVDDSQLPKDRFSAERLKGVDSTLKIQPAKLEDSAVYLCASSSFGRSLSGTEAFFGQGTRLTVV.

V usage is TRBV7-2 and J usage is TRBJ1-1; D unclear. The CDR3 runs to 11 residues. Germline V lookup: CDR1 SGHTA, CDR2 FQGNSA. The V and J ends lost 2 bases and 7 bases respectively, with 5 bases between them. CDR3 protein: CASSLIGEAFF. The CDR3, as DNA: TGTGCCAGCAGCTTAATAGGTGAAGCTTTCTTT.

The rearrangement uses TRBV5-1 and TRBJ2-5; TRBD1 is a possible D gene (5 bases). The CDR3 runs to 17 residues. CDR1 SGHRS and CDR2 YFSETQ come from the germline V gene. Trimming removed 0 bases from V and 2 bases from J, with 17 bases in between. CDR3 residues: CASSLAWVGAEQETQYF. The DNA of the CDR3 is TGCGCCAGCAGCTTGGCCTGGGTAGGGGCCGAGCAAGAGACCCAGTACTTC.

The CDR3 DNA follows: TGCAGCGTTGACCTGGTTTCTAGGGGCGTTTACGAGCAGTACTTC. This sequence encodes CSVDLVSRGVYEQYF. The chain is built from TRBV29-1 and TRBJ2-7, with D possibly being TRBD1 (5 bases). V was shortened by 3 bases and J by 4 bases, with 19 bases between the two germline ends. This CDR3 contains 15 residues. Germline V lookup: CDR1 SQVTM, CDR2 ANQGSEA.